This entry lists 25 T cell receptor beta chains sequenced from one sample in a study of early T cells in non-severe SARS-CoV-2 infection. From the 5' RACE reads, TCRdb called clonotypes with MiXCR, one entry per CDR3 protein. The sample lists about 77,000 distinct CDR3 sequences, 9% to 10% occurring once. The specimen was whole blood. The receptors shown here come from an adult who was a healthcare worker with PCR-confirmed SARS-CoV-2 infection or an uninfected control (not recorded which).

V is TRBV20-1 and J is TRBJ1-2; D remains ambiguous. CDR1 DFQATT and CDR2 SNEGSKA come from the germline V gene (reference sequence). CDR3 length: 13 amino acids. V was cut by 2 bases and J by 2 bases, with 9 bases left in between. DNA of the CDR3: TGCAGTGCTAGAACGGTCAACAACTATGGCTACACCTTC. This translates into CSARTVNNYGYTF.

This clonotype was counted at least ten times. The CDR3 DNA reads TGTGCCAGCAGTTACTCGACACCTTCGATGGCCCAGTACTTC. Protein: CASSYSTPSMAQYF. The chain has TRBV6-6 and TRBJ2-5, with D unresolved. The germline V gene encodes CDR1 MNHNY and CDR2 SVGAGI (reference sequence). There are 14 residues in the CDR3. Trimming stripped 0 bases from V and 9 bases from J, with 14 bases between.

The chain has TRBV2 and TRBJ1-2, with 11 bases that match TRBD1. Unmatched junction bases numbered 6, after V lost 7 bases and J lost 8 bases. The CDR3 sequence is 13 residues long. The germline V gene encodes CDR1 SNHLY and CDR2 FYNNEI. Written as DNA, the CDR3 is TGTGCCAGCATCGGACAGGGGGCGCCAGGCTACACCTTC. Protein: CASIGQGAPGYTF.

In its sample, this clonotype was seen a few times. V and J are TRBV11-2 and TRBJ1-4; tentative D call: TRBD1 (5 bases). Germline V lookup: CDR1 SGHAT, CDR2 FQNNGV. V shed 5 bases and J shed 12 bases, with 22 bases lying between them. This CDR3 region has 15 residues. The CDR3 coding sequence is TGTGCCAGCAGCCCCCTCCCGGGCGTTTCGGGGGAACTGTTTTTT. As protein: CASSPLPGVSGELFF.

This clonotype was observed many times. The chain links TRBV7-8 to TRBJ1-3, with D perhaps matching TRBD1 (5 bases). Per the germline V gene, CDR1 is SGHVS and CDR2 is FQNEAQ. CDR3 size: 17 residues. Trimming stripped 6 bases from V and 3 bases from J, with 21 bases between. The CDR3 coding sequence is TGTGCCAGCAGTCAATCCCCGGGCGGGGGAGTTGGAAACACCATATATTTT. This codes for CASSQSPGGGVGNTIYF. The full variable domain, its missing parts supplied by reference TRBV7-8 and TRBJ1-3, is GAGVSQSPRYKVAKRGQDVALRCDPISGHVSLFWYQQALGQGPEFLTYFQNEAQLDKSGLPSDRFFAERPEGSVSTLKIQRTQQEDSAVYLCASSQSPGGGVGNTIYFGEGSWLTVV.

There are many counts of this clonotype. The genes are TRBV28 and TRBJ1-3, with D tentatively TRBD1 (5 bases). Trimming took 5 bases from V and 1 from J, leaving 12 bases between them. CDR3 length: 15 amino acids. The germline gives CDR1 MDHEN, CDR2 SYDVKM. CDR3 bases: TGTGCCAGCAGTCCGCCCGGGGGATCTGGAAACACCATATATTTT. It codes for CASSPPGGSGNTIYF. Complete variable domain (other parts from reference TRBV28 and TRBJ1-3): DVKVTQSSRYLVKRTGEKVFLECVQDMDHENMFWYRQDPGLGLRLIYFSYDVKMKEKGDIPEGYSVSREKKERFSLILESASTNQTSMYLCASSPPGGSGNTIYFGEGSWLTVV.

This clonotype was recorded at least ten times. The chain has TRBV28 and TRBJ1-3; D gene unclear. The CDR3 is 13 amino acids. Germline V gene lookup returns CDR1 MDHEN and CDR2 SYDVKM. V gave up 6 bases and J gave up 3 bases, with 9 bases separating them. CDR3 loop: CASRTVNGNTIYF. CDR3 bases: TGTGCCAGCAGGACCGTCAATGGAAACACCATATATTTT.

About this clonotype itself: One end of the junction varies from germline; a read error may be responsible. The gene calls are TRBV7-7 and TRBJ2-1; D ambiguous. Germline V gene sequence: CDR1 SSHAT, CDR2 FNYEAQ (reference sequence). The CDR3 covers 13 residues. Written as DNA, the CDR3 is TGTGTCAGCAGCTCGGACCTGGCCAAGGAGCAGTTCTTC. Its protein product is CVSSSDLAKEQFF.

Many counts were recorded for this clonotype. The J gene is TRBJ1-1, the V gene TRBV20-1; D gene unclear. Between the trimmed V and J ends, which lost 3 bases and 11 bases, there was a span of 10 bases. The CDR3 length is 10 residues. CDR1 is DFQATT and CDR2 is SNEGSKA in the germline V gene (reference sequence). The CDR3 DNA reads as TGCAGTGCTAGTCCCAACGGGGCTTTCTTT. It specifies CSASPNGAFF.

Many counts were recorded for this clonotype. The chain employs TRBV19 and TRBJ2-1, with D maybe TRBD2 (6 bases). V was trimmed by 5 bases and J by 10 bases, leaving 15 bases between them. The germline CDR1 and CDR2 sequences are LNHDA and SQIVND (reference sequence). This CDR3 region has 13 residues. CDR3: CASSQLGSGEQFF. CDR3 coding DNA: TGTGCCAGTAGTCAGCTCGGGAGCGGGGAGCAGTTCTTC.

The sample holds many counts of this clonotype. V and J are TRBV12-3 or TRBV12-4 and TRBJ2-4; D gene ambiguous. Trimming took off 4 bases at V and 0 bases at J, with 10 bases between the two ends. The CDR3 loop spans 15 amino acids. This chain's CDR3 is CASSSGPLAKNIQYF. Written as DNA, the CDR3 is TGTGCCAGCAGTTCTGGACCGCTAGCCAAAAACATTCAGTACTTC.

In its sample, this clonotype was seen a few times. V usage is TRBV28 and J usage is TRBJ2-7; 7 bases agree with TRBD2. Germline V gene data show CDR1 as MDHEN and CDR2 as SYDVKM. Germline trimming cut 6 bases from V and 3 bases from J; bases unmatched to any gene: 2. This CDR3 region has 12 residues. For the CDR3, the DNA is TGTGCCAGCAGCTGGGGGGGCTACGAGCAGTACTTC. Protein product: CASSWGGYEQYF.

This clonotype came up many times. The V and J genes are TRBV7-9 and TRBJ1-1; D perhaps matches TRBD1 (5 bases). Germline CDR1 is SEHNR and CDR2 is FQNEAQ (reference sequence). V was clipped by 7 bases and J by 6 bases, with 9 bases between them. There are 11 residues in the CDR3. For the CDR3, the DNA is TGTGCCAGCATCCTACAGGCTGAAGCTTTCTTT. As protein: CASILQAEAFF.

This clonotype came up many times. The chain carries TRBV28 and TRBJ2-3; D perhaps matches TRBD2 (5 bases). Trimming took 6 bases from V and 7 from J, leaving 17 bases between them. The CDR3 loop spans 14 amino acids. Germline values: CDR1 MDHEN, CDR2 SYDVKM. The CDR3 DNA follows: TGTGCCAGCAGCCTGGGAATCCGCGGGTATACGCAGTATTTT. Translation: CASSLGIRGYTQYF.

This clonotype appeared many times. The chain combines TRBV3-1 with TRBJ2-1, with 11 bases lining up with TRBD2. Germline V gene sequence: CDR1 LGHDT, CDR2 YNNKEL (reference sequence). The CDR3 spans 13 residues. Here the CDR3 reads CATGTSGSNEQFF. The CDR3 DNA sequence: TGTGCAACCGGGACTAGCGGTTCCAATGAGCAGTTCTTC.

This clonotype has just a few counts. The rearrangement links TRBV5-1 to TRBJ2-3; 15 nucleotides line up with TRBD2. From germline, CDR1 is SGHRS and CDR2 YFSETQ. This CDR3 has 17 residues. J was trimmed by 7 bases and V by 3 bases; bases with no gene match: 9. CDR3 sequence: CASSSGLAGGPVHTQYF. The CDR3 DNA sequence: TGCGCCAGCAGCTCCGGACTAGCGGGAGGGCCGGTGCATACGCAGTATTTT.

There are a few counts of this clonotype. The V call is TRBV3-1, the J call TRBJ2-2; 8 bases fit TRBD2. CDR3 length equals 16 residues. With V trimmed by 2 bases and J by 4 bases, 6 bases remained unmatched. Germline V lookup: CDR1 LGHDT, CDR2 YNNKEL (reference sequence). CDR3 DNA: TGTGCCAGCAGCCAACCCGGGACTAGTAGCACCGGGGAGCTGTTTTTT. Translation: CASSQPGTSSTGELFF.

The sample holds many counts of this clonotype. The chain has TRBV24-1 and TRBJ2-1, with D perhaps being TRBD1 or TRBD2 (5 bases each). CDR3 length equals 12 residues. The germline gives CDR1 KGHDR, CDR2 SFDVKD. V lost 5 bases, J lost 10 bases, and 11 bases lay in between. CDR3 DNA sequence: TGTGCCACCAGTGCCCGGGACGTCGAGCAGTTCTTC. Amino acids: CATSARDVEQFF.

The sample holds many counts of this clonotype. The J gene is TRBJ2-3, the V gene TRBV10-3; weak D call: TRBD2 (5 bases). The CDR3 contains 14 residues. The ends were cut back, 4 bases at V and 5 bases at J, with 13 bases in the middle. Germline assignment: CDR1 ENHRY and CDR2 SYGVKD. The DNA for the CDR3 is TGTGCCATCAGTGGGGTAGCGCAGATAGATACGCAGTATTTT. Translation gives CAISGVAQIDTQYF.

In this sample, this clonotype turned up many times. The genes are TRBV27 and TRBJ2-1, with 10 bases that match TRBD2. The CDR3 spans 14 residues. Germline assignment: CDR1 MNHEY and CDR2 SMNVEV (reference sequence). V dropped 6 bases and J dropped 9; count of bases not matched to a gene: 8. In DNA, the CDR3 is TGTGCCAGCAGAGGACTAGCGGAGGGGGGTGAGCAGTTCTTC. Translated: CASRGLAEGGEQFF.

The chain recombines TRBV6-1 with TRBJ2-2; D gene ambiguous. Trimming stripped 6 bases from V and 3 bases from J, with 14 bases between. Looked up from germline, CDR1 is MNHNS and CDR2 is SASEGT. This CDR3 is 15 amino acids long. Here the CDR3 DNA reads TGTGCCAGCAGCCGCGTCTGGTCGGACACCGGGGAGCTGTTTTTT. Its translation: CASSRVWSDTGELFF.

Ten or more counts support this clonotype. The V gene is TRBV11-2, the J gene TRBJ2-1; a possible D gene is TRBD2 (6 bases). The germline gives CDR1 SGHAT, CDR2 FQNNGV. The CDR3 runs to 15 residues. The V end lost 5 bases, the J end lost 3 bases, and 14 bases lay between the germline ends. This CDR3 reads CASSLGSGYYNEQFF. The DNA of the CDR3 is TGTGCCAGCAGCCTTGGTAGCGGATACTACAATGAGCAGTTCTTC.

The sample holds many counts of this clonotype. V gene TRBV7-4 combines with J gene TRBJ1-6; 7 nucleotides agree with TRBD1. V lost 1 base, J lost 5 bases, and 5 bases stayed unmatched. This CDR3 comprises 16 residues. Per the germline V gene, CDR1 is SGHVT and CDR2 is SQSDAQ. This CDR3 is CASSLVSRGNNSPLHF. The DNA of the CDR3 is TGTGCCAGCAGCTTAGTATCCAGGGGGAATAATTCACCCCTCCACTTT.

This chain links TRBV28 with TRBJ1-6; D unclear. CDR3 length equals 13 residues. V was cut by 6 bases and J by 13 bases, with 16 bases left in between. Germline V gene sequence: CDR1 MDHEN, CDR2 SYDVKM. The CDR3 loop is CASSGPRGSPLHF. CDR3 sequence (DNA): TGTGCCAGCAGCGGCCCCCGCGGCTCGCCCCTCCACTTT.

The CDR3 region has the DNA TGTGCCAGCAGCTTAGGAAGGGGGTACCAAGAGACCCAGTACTTC. Its translation: CASSLGRGYQETQYF. The chain links TRBV11-2 to TRBJ2-5; D is possibly TRBD1 (6 bases). The V gene's germline CDR1 is SGHAT and CDR2 FQNNGV. The length of the CDR3 is 15 residues. V was pared by 1 base and J by 0 bases, with 9 bases between.